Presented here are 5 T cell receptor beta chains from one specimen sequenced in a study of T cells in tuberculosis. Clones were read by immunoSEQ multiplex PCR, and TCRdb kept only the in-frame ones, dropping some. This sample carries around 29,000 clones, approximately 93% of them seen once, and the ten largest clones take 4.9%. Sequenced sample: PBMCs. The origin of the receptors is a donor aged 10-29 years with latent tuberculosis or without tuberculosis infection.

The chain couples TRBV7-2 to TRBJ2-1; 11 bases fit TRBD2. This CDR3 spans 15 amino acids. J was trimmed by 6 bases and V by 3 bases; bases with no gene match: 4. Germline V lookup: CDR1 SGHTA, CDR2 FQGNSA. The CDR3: CASSFSGGAGNEQFF. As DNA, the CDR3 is TGTGCCAGCAGCTTTAGCGGGGGGGCGGGCAATGAGCAGTTCTTC.

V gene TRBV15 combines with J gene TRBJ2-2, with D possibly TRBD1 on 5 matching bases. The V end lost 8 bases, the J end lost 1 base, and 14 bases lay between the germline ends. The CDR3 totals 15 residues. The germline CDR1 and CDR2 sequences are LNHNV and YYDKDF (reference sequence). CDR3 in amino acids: CATGKGLQNTGELFF. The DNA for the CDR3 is TGTGCCACCGGTAAGGGGCTTCAGAACACCGGGGAGCTGTTTTTT.

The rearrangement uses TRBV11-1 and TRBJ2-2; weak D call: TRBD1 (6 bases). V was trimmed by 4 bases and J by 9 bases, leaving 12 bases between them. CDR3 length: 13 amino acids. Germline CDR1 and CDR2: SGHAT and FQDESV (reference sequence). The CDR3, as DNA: TGTGCCAGCAGCTATATCCAGGGGTGGGAGCTGTTTTTT. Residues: CASSYIQGWELFF.

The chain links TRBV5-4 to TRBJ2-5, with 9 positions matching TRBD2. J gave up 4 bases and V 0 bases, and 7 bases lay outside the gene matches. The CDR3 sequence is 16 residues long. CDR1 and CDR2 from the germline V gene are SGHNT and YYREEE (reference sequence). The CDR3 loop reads CASSLEGGGRGETQYF. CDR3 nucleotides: TGTGCCAGCAGCTTGGAGGGAGGCGGGAGGGGAGAGACCCAGTACTTC. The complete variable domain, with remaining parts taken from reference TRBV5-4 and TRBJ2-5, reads ETGVTQSPTHLIKTRGQQVTLRCSSQSGHNTVSWYQQALGQGPQFIFQYYREEENGRGNFPPRFSGLQFPNYSSELNVNALELDDSALYLCASSLEGGGRGETQYFGPGTRLLVL.

CDR3 protein: CASSLEQGGTEAFF. CDR3 in DNA: TGTGCCAGCAGCTTAGAGCAGGGTGGGACTGAAGCTTTCTTT. The chain has TRBV7-9 and TRBJ1-1; a possible D gene is TRBD1 (5 bases). Germline CDR1 and CDR2: SEHNR and FQNEAQ (reference sequence). This CDR3 comprises 14 residues. Trimming took 1 base from V and 5 from J, leaving 11 bases between them.